Listed below are T cell receptor beta chains from one sample, sequenced in a study of lung T cells in sarcoidosis with Löfgren's syndrome. One entry per CDR3 protein results from TCRdb running MiXCR on the reads. The table shows about 1,000 distinct CDR3 sequences, with about 26% occurring only once. Sequencing input: CD4+ T cells from bronchoalveolar lavage. Source of these receptors: a human donor with sarcoidosis (Löfgren's syndrome or another form), or a control subject (not recorded which). The CDR3 runs from the conserved cysteine through the conserved F or W. Fields, in order: J gene, D gene, clone size, V gene, CDR3 length, CDR3 protein, CDR3 DNA. D genes are given only for firm matches. Not every row has a clone size; where given, it reads once, few, many or a size class.

j_gene: TRBJ1-2
d_gene: .
abundance: large
v_gene: TRBV4-3
len: 14
CDR3aa: CASSQVLAGRGYTF
CDR3nt: TGCGCCAGCAGCCAAGTGTTGGCAGGGAGAGGCTACACCTTC

j_gene: TRBJ2-1
d_gene: TRBD1
abundance: medium-sized
v_gene: TRBV28
len: 16
CDR3aa: CASSGSGTGVYNEQFF
CDR3nt: TGTGCCAGCAGTGGCTCCGGGACAGGAGTTTACAATGAGCAGTTCTTC

j_gene: TRBJ2-3
d_gene: .
abundance: .
v_gene: TRBV2
len: 15
CDR3aa: CASSGTSGGTDTQYF
CDR3nt: TGTGCCAGCAGTGGAACATCAGGGGGCACAGATACGCAGTATTTT

j_gene: TRBJ1-3
d_gene: .
abundance: medium-sized
v_gene: TRBV12-3/TRBV12-4
len: 16
CDR3aa: CASSSRGRTSGNTIYF
CDR3nt: TGTGCCAGCAGCTCCCGGGGACGTACCTCTGGAAACACCATATATTTT

j_gene: TRBJ2-5
d_gene: .
abundance: medium-sized
v_gene: TRBV5-6
len: 14
CDR3aa: CARSLYADQETQYF
CDR3nt: TGTGCCCGCAGCTTGTATGCTGATCAAGAGACCCAGTACTTC

j_gene: TRBJ1-6
d_gene: .
abundance: many
v_gene: TRBV4-1
len: 16
CDR3aa: CASSQDSLAAHSPLHF
CDR3nt: TGCGCCAGCAGCCAAGATTCATTGGCAGCCCATTCACCCCTCCACTTT

j_gene: TRBJ2-5
d_gene: TRBD1
abundance: medium-sized
v_gene: TRBV29-1
len: 14
CDR3aa: CSVPGTGVAETQYF
CDR3nt: TGCAGCGTCCCCGGGACAGGGGTGGCGGAGACCCAGTACTTC

j_gene: TRBJ2-2
d_gene: TRBD1
abundance: medium-sized
v_gene: TRBV4-3
len: 18
CDR3aa: CASSRNTGGPSNTGELFF
CDR3nt: TGCGCCAGCAGCCGTAACACAGGGGGACCCTCGAACACCGGGGAGCTGTTTTTT

j_gene: TRBJ2-3
d_gene: .
abundance: .
v_gene: TRBV29-1
len: 15
CDR3aa: CSVVARMTGGDTQYF
CDR3nt: TGCAGCGTTGTTGCTAGGATGACAGGAGGGGATACGCAGTATTTT

j_gene: TRBJ2-5
d_gene: .
abundance: many
v_gene: TRBV6-1
len: 15
CDR3aa: CASSLLASSPETQYF
CDR3nt: TGTGCCAGCAGTCTCTTGGCTAGCTCCCCAGAGACCCAGTACTTC

j_gene: TRBJ1-5
d_gene: .
abundance: medium-sized
v_gene: TRBV27
len: 22
CDR3aa: CASRKLLDNVRLVGNSNQPQHF
CDR3nt: TGTGCCAGCAGGAAGCTTTTGGACAACGTGAGGTTGGTAGGGAATAGCAATCAGCCCCAGCATTTT

j_gene: TRBJ2-3
d_gene: .
abundance: medium-sized
v_gene: TRBV7-9
len: 14
CDR3aa: CASSLGSSWDTQYF
CDR3nt: TGTGCCAGCAGCTTAGGGTCCTCTTGGGATACGCAGTATTTT

j_gene: TRBJ1-3
d_gene: .
abundance: medium-sized
v_gene: TRBV11-1
len: 17
CDR3aa: CASSFGSQGPSGNTIYF
CDR3nt: TGTGCCAGCAGCTTCGGATCTCAGGGTCCCTCTGGAAACACCATATATTTT

j_gene: TRBJ2-1
d_gene: .
abundance: medium-sized
v_gene: TRBV29-1
len: 14
CDR3aa: CSALTGSSYNEQFF
CDR3nt: TGCAGCGCCCTGACTGGAAGCTCCTACAATGAGCAGTTCTTC

j_gene: TRBJ2-4
d_gene: .
abundance: medium-sized
v_gene: TRBV29-1
len: 14
CDR3aa: CSVLTDLAKNIQYF
CDR3nt: TGCAGCGTTTTGACAGATCTAGCCAAAAACATTCAGTACTTC

j_gene: TRBJ2-5
d_gene: .
abundance: medium-sized
v_gene: TRBV3-1
len: 12
CDR3aa: CASSPPGETQYF
CDR3nt: TGTGCCAGCAGCCCTCCGGGAGAGACCCAGTACTTC

j_gene: TRBJ2-7
d_gene: TRBD2
abundance: medium-sized
v_gene: TRBV2
len: 13
CDR3aa: CASLLSGGDEQYF
CDR3nt: TGTGCCAGCCTCCTAAGCGGGGGTGACGAGCAGTACTTC

j_gene: TRBJ1-3
d_gene: .
abundance: .
v_gene: TRBV6-1
len: 16
CDR3aa: CASSKIAAGSGNTIYF
CDR3nt: TGTGCCAGCAGTAAGATTGCTGCGGGCTCCGGAAACACCATATATTTT

j_gene: TRBJ1-1
d_gene: .
abundance: .
v_gene: TRBV6-2/TRBV6-3
len: 11
CDR3aa: CAGGGGSEAFF
CDR3nt: TGTGCCGGCGGAGGGGGGTCTGAAGCTTTCTTT

j_gene: TRBJ1-2
d_gene: TRBD1
abundance: medium-sized
v_gene: TRBV5-1
len: 13
CDR3aa: CASSLATGDGYTF
CDR3nt: TGCGCCAGCAGCTTGGCCACAGGGGATGGCTACACCTTC

j_gene: TRBJ2-7
d_gene: .
abundance: large
v_gene: TRBV11-2
len: 14
CDR3aa: CASSLSGNSYEQYF
CDR3nt: TGTGCCAGCAGCTTAAGTGGGAACTCCTACGAGCAGTACTTC

j_gene: TRBJ1-1
d_gene: .
abundance: many
v_gene: TRBV5-4
len: 16
CDR3aa: CASSPAGSTANTEAFF
CDR3nt: TGTGCCAGCAGCCCAGCCGGGAGTACAGCGAACACTGAAGCTTTCTTT

j_gene: TRBJ2-1
d_gene: .
abundance: medium-sized
v_gene: TRBV3-1
len: 15
CDR3aa: CASSQDPLAGNEQFF
CDR3nt: TGTGCCAGCAGCCAAGACCCCTTGGCGGGGAATGAGCAGTTCTTC

j_gene: TRBJ2-7
d_gene: TRBD1
abundance: large
v_gene: TRBV6-2/TRBV6-3
len: 15
CDR3aa: CASSYSGTEGYEQYF
CDR3nt: TGTGCCAGCAGTTACTCCGGGACAGAAGGGTACGAGCAGTACTTC

j_gene: TRBJ1-5
d_gene: .
abundance: medium-sized
v_gene: TRBV2
len: 17
CDR3aa: CASSSPSGGQGDQPQHF
CDR3nt: TGTGCCAGCAGTTCTCCGTCCGGGGGGCAGGGAGATCAGCCCCAGCATTTT

j_gene: TRBJ2-2
d_gene: .
abundance: large
v_gene: TRBV6-2/TRBV6-3
len: 13
CDR3aa: CASSPAAAGELFF
CDR3nt: TGTGCCAGCAGTCCCGCGGCCGCCGGGGAGCTGTTTTTT

j_gene: TRBJ1-1
d_gene: .
abundance: medium-sized
v_gene: TRBV28
len: 16
CDR3aa: CASSSPDRTGNTEAFF
CDR3nt: TGTGCCAGCAGTTCCCCGGACAGAACGGGAAACACTGAAGCTTTCTTT

j_gene: TRBJ1-5
d_gene: .
abundance: medium-sized
v_gene: TRBV18
len: 13
CDR3aa: CASSPSVGQPQHF
CDR3nt: TGTGCCAGCTCACCCTCCGTGGGGCAGCCCCAGCATTTT

j_gene: TRBJ1-1
d_gene: TRBD1
abundance: .
v_gene: TRBV5-4
len: 15
CDR3aa: CASSYRQGPNTEAFF
CDR3nt: TGTGCCAGCAGCTATCGACAGGGTCCAAACACTGAAGCTTTCTTT